The subject of this entry is one T cell receptor beta chain. This entry is derived from a study of blood T cell repertoires in COVID-19. This table comes from immunoSEQ multiplex PCR, and its TCRdb copy is limited to in-frame clones, with some not included. Of about 200,000 clones listed, about 90% were seen once; the top ten hold roughly 4%. The CDR3 is 13 residues long. From germline, CDR1 is LNHNV and CDR2 YYDKDF (reference sequence). V shed 8 bases and J 4 bases; nucleotides not matched to a gene: 2. This TCR was sampled from a woman in her thirties with acute COVID-19. This chain links TRBV15 with TRBJ2-1; TRBD2 matches 10 bases. Sequencing was done on a sample of PBMCs or T cells enriched from blood (not recorded which). CDR3 loop: CATYSGGYNEQFF. The CDR3 DNA is TGTGCCACCTATAGCGGGGGGTACAATGAGCAGTTCTTC.